The TCR beta chain under discussion was sequenced for a study of blood T cell repertoires in COVID-19. V was cut by 1 base and J by 11 bases, with 24 bases left in between. This CDR3 region has 17 residues. CDR1 and CDR2 from the germline V gene are LNHNV and YYDKDF (reference sequence). The table came from immunoSEQ multiplex PCR; TCRdb's copy has only in-frame clones and leaves some out. The table lists 40,000 to 50,000 clones, over 70% of them singletons. It was during active infection that Seattle patients were enrolled and then longitudinally followed. This rearrangement joins TRBV15 to TRBJ2-1; D perhaps matches TRBD2 (6 bases). The sequence derives from an elderly woman with COVID-19, enrolled during active disease. The sequencing sample was made of peripheral blood. CDR3 in DNA: TGTGCCACCAGCAGAGGTATAGGGAATAGCGGTCCTGGGAAGCAGTTCTTC. Protein sequence: CATSRGIGNSGPGKQFF.